This TCR beta chain was sequenced for a study of Ad26.COV2.S vaccination and SARS-CoV-2 variants. Overall study findings and caveats: In TCR breadth and depth analyses, total T cell responses may have been underestimated.

CDR1 and CDR2 from the germline V gene are MNHNS and SASEGT. The CDR3 length is 13 residues. Trimming cost V 5 bases and J 4 bases, with 11 bases left between them. This clone appeared once. Its antigen remains unknown. Produced via immunoSEQ multiplex PCR; TCRdb's table is partial and in-frame only. The sample shows over 100,000 clones, roughly 80% of them seen only once. The chain is built from TRBV6-1 and TRBJ1-2; D gene ambiguous. The receptor comes from a human donor who had recovered from COVID-19. The sample in question was peripheral blood, obtained after recovery from COVID-19. The CDR3 is CASSSWPIYGYTF. In DNA, the CDR3 is TGTGCCAGCAGTTCCTGGCCGATCTATGGCTACACCTTC.